This entry describes one T cell receptor beta chain. The specificity of this receptor is unknown. Base qualities are missing; no much larger clone stands one base away. The immunoSEQ Assay, a bias-controlled multiplex PCR, was used to amplify TCRbeta CDR3 regions from genomic DNA. In the paper's pipeline: Within the assay, amplification of reference gene primers was used to estimate how many nucleated cells each sample contained. To quantify the absolute abundance of each unique TCRbeta CDR3 rearrangement, sequence reads were collapsed and filtered. For each sample, productive Simpson clonality was calculated as the square root of Simpson's diversity index across productive rearrangements. Imported from immuneACCESS, the table was reduced by TCRdb to in-frame sequences with V and J called. These copies leave out some clones; in studies compared against another copy, an unresolved V gene accounts for under half, and the cause of the remainder is not known. That table is the source of V, J and clone size, and D and trimming were worked out from the DNA. The sample table records some 70,000 clones; roughly 72% of these occur just once. Of the sample, 15% is held by the ten largest clones.

At one collaborating source in Seattle, patients were enrolled during active infection and were followed longitudinally through the course of disease. Collaborating institutions collected whole blood in K2EDTA tubes following their own protocols. For TCRbeta analysis, collaborators shipped samples as frozen whole blood, isolated PBMCs, or DNA extracted from either of those sample types. V is reduced by 2 bases and J by 5 bases, leaving a spacing of 11 bases between them. The CDR3 starts with the cysteine, ends with the phenylalanine, and has 14 residues. The retained sequence is limited to the CDR3, 42 bases, with the frame set at the first base. CDR1 and CDR2, looked up from the germline V gene, are SGHTA and FQGNSA. These data come from a study of blood T cell repertoires in COVID-19 (dated by TCRdb to the early 2020s). Study-wide context: Collaborator samples came from the United States, Italy and Spain and covered acute and convalescent phases of COVID-19. The prospective study material was composed of cDNA or gDNA derived from T cells, B-cell-depleted T cells, or PBMCs. Deeply sampled blood TCRbeta repertoires from subjects exposed to, actively infected with, or recovered from COVID-19 were included in the dataset. A freely available public database, intended as a resource for researchers studying the immune response to SARS-CoV-2, is where the repertoires were released. Samples were obtained from the ongoing ImmuneRACE study (first 160 participants) and from over 1,000 subjects provided by 6 global collaborators. A de-identified subject ID, COVID-19 status, age in years and sex were almost always included in the sample metadata. Where available, HLA class I and class II types were taken from metadata supplied by the sample provider and were not determined by assay-based typing. Paper-wide results and their limitations: The amount of clinical and demographic metadata varied by source and participant and was provided uncurated.

Sequenced material: peripheral blood. The receptor comes from a man aged 55-75 years with COVID-19, enrolled during active disease. The rearranged segments are TRBV7-2 and TRBJ2-3, with TRBD2 perhaps the D gene, on 5 matching bases. In nucleotides, the sequence is TGTGCCAGCAGCTTACAGCGGAGTTTAGATACGCAGTATTTT. Its translation reads: CASSLQRSLDTQYF.